The 3 T cell receptor beta chains listed next were all sequenced from one sample in a study of preoperative IRX-2 immunotherapy in early breast cancer. Treatment defined: preoperative locoregional IRX-2 cytokine immunotherapy. Using immunoSEQ multiplex PCR, the repertoire was profiled, and TCRdb retains in-frame clones only, with some absent. The sample records roughly 34,000 clones, roughly 86% being singletons. The specimen was tumor tissue, collected after IRX-2 immunotherapy. These TCRs come from a human donor with breast cancer.

The CDR3 spells CASSRDKTTNEKLFF. Here the CDR3 DNA reads TGTGCCAGCAGCCGGGACAAGACAACTAATGAAAAACTGTTTTTT. The chain has TRBV7-8 and TRBJ1-4, with D maybe TRBD1 (6 bases). Deletions cut 5 bases from V and 0 bases from J, with 10 bases between. The CDR3 is 15 residues long. Germline V lookup: CDR1 SGHVS, CDR2 FQNEAQ.

This rearrangement joins TRBV30 to TRBJ1-1, with unresolved D. CDR3 size: 13 residues. The V and J ends lost 1 base and 2 bases respectively, with 8 bases between them. The germline V gene encodes CDR1 GTSNPN and CDR2 SVGIG (reference sequence). CDR3 loop: CAWSDGVNTEAFF. CDR3 in DNA: TGTGCCTGGAGTGACGGGGTAAACACTGAAGCTTTCTTT.

Concerning this clone: Mismatch with germline at one junction end may stem from a read error. V usage is TRBV6-8 and J usage is TRBJ2-6; the D gene is possibly TRBD1 (6 bases). CDR1 is MNHGY, CDR2 SAAAGT, per germline. The CDR3 is 14 residues long. CDR3 DNA sequence: TGTGCCAGCAGTTCCCCCGCAGGGGCCTACGTCCTGACTTTC. As protein: CASSSPAGAYVLTF.